These T cell receptor beta chains were read from a single sample in a study of early T cells in non-severe SARS-CoV-2 infection. One entry per CDR3 protein results from TCRdb running MiXCR on the 5' RACE reads. The sample yields under 20,000 distinct CDR3 sequences, roughly 6.1% seen once. What was sequenced was whole blood. These receptor sequences come from an adult who was a healthcare worker with PCR-confirmed SARS-CoV-2 infection or an uninfected control (not recorded which). Each CDR3 is given with its conserved first and last residue. The D gene is left open where the match is weak. A row's size may be missing; if present it is once, few, many or a size class.

TRBV6-4,TRBJ2-1,few,TRBD2,TGTGCCAGCAGTCTGACTAGCGGAGCCGACAATGAGCAGTTCTTC,CASSLTSGADNEQFF
TRBV20-1,TRBJ2-1,medium-sized,NA,TGCAGTGCTAGCGGGAGCTCCTACAATGAGCAGTTCTTC,CSASGSSYNEQFF
TRBV7-6,TRBJ2-5,many,NA,TGTACCAGCAGCTTAGTCCCAGAGACCCAGTACTTC,CTSSLVPETQYF
TRBV5-5,TRBJ2-1,many,TRBD2,TGTGCCAGCAGCTTGGTACTAGCGACATACAATGAGCAGTTCTTC,CASSLVLATYNEQFF
TRBV20-1,TRBJ2-3,many,NA,TGCAGTTTCGACAGGTTTGAAGGCACAGATACGCAGTATTTT,CSFDRFEGTDTQYF
TRBV29-1,TRBJ1-1,NA,TRBD1,TGCAGCGCGGACAGGGTGAACACTGAAGCTTTCTTT,CSADRVNTEAFF
TRBV29-1,TRBJ2-7,NA,TRBD1,TGCAGCGGGTTAGCTCCGGGACAGGGATTCTCCTACGAGCAGTACTTC,CSGLAPGQGFSYEQYF
TRBV6-1,TRBJ2-7,many,TRBD2,TGTGCCAGCGGCGGGAGAGACTCCTACGAGCAGTACTTC,CASGGRDSYEQYF
TRBV11-2,TRBJ1-1,few,NA,TGTGCCAGCAGCTTAGTCGCAACGGCTTTCTTT,CASSLVATAFF
TRBV12-3/TRBV12-4,TRBJ1-5,many,NA,TGTGCCAGCAACCCAGGAAGGGGTCAGCCCCAGCATTTT,CASNPGRGQPQHF
TRBV2,TRBJ2-7,many,NA,TGTGCCAGCTCCCAGATGGGAATCAGCTCCTACGAGCAGTACTTC,CASSQMGISSYEQYF